This T cell receptor (beta chain) derives from a study of HIV-infected patients and healthy controls. Study-wide results and limits: Significantly higher mean Gini indices appeared in HIV-infected repertoires, possibly reflecting oligoclonality. HIV+ repertoires were severely depleted of MAIT alpha-chain CDR3s, unlike healthy controls. CMV-associated CDR3s mostly grew nonsignificantly during therapy, while HIV-associated CDR3s declined significantly. Apparent post-therapy Gini recovery among HIV-infected patients was not reproduced with size-matched repertoires.

Alpha and beta constant-region primers primed reverse transcription of around 500 ng RNA. Alpha and beta chain libraries were made separately by chain-specific third strand synthesis with multiplexing indices. TCRdb reanalysed the 5' RACE reads using MiXCR and keeps one entry per CDR3 protein. The sample holds 5,500 to 6,500 distinct CDR3 sequences, roughly 10% seen once. This clonotype was counted a single time. Its target is not known. No cell fractionation was done, so the repertoire covers all unsorted peripheral blood T cells. The sample was blood, taken before antiretroviral therapy. The origin of this receptor is an adult with HIV infection.

CDR3 DNA: TGCAGTGCTCCCGGACAGGGGTCAGATACGCAGTATTTT. Translation: CSAPGQGSDTQYF. The chain is built from TRBV20-1 and TRBJ2-3, with 9 positions matching TRBD1. Trimming at V came to 5 bases and at J to 4 bases, leaving 4 bases not matched to a gene. Germline assignment: CDR1 DFQATT and CDR2 SNEGSKA (reference sequence). The CDR3 is made up of 13 amino acids.